This TCR beta chain was sequenced during a study of blood T cell repertoires in COVID-19. The CDR3 runs 15 residues. Germline V gives CDR1 ENHRY, CDR2 SYGVKD. The germline V and J ends were trimmed by 2 bases and 3 bases, with 13 bases remaining between them. Original data processing: Estimation of nucleated cell counts relied on the amplification of reference gene primers. TCRdb's copy holds only in-frame clones and misses some; the assay was immunoSEQ multiplex PCR. V, J and clone size are taken as reported in that table, and D and trimming were inferred from the DNA itself. The table shows about 68,000 clones, with over 75% occurring only once.

The sequenced sample consisted of peripheral blood. This chain uses TRBV10-3 with TRBJ1-1; tentatively, D is TRBD1 (6 bases). The clonotype comes from a man aged 45-60 years with acute or convalescent COVID-19. In nucleotides, the CDR3 is TGTGCCATCAGTGAGGTCCCAGGGGTCGACACTGAAGCTTTCTTT. Its translation is CAISEVPGVDTEAFF.